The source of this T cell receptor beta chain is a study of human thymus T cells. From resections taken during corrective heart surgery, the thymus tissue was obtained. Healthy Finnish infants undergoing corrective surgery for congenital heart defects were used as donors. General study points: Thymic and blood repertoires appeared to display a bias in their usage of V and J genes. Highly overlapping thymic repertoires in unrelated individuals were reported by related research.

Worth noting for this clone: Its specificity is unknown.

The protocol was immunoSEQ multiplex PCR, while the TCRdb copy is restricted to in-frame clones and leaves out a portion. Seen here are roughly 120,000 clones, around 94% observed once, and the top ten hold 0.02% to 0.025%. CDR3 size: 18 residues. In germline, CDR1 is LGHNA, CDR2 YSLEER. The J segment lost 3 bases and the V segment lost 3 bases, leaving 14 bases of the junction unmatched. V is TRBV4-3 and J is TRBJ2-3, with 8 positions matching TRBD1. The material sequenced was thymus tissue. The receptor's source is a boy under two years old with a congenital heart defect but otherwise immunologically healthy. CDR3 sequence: CASSHDADRGGRTDTQYF. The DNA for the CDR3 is TGCGCCAGCAGCCACGATGCTGACAGGGGAGGTAGGACAGATACGCAGTATTTT.